Listed below are T cell receptor beta chains from one sample, sequenced in a study of PD-1 blockade in classical Hodgkin lymphoma. The protocol was immunoSEQ multiplex PCR, while the TCRdb copy is restricted to in-frame clones and leaves out a portion. Among about 23,000 clones listed, less than 85% were seen once. This material consisted of peripheral blood mononuclear cells (PBMCs), taken before the second cycle of nivolumab. Receptor source: a human donor with classical Hodgkin lymphoma. Each CDR3 is given with its conserved first and last residue. The order of the fields is clone size, J gene, V gene, D gene, CDR3 protein, CDR3 DNA. D genes are given only for firm matches. Size is omitted from some rows. Given values are once, few, many or a class for expanded clones.

- | TRBJ2-7 | TRBV7-2 | TRBD2 | CASSPGTSGYYEQYF | TGTGCCAGCAGCCCTGGGACTAGCGGATACTACGAGCAGTACTTC
- | TRBJ2-3 | TRBV4-1 | TRBD1 | CASTQGETTDTQYF | TGCGCCAGCACCCAGGGGGAAACCACAGATACGCAGTATTTT
- | TRBJ1-2 | TRBV5-4 | - | CASSLEENYGYTF | TGTGCCAGCAGCTTGGAAGAAAACTATGGCTACACCTTC
- | TRBJ1-1 | TRBV27 | - | CASSLTTGAGTEAFF | TGTGCCAGCAGTTTAACTACCGGGGCTGGCACTGAAGCTTTCTTT
- | TRBJ2-7 | TRBV5-4 | TRBD1 | CASSLDRRDRSYEQYF | TGTGCCAGCAGCTTGGACAGGCGGGACAGGTCCTACGAGCAGTACTTC
- | TRBJ2-6 | TRBV6-4 | - | CASSDSGANVLTF | TGTGCCAGCAGTGACTCTGGGGCCAACGTCCTGACTTTC
once | TRBJ2-1 | TRBV28 | TRBD2 | CASSLTSGSGGYNEQFF | TGTGCCAGCAGTTTAACTAGCGGGAGTGGGGGTTACAATGAGCAGTTCTTC
- | TRBJ2-2 | TRBV7-3 | - | CASSLDPTGGELFF | TGTGCCAGCAGCCTAGACCCAACGGGTGGGGAGCTGTTTTTT
- | TRBJ2-6 | TRBV5-5 | - | CASSLIGGTGANVLTF | TGTGCCAGCAGCCTGATTGGGGGGACTGGGGCCAACGTCCTGACTTTC
- | TRBJ2-6 | TRBV5-4 | TRBD1 | CASSAGQGISGANVLTF | TGTGCCAGCAGCGCCGGACAGGGTATCTCTGGGGCCAACGTCCTGACTTTC
- | TRBJ2-2 | TRBV27 | - | CASSETRNTGELFF | TGTGCCAGCAGTGAGACTAGGAACACCGGGGAGCTGTTTTTT
few | TRBJ2-5 | TRBV2 | TRBD2 | CASTRLAFETQYF | TGTGCCAGCACTAGACTAGCCTTTGAGACCCAGTACTTC
- | TRBJ2-3 | TRBV21-1 | - | CASSNSGKGGITDTQYF | TGTGCCAGCAGCAATAGTGGTAAAGGGGGCATAACAGATACGCAGTATTTT
- | TRBJ2-7 | TRBV19 | - | CASSTTARKGSYEQYF | TGTGCCAGTAGCACCACAGCTCGGAAGGGCTCCTACGAGCAGTACTTC
- | TRBJ2-1 | TRBV5-1 | - | CASSLAGPPGNEQFF | TGCGCCAGCAGCTTGGCGGGGCCCCCGGGCAATGAGCAGTTCTTC
- | TRBJ2-3 | TRBV5-1 | - | CASSQAGTDTQYF | TGCGCCAGCAGCCAGGCAGGCACAGATACGCAGTATTTT
few | TRBJ2-3 | TRBV10-3 | TRBD2 | CAITSGPSTDTQYF | TGTGCCATCACTAGCGGTCCTAGCACAGATACGCAGTATTTT
- | TRBJ2-5 | TRBV5-1 | - | CASSLNGIQETQYF | TGCGCCAGCAGCTTGAACGGGATACAAGAGACCCAGTACTTC
- | TRBJ2-1 | TRBV5-1 | TRBD2 | CASSLEMLAGFNEQFF | TGCGCCAGCAGCTTGGAAATGCTAGCGGGCTTCAATGAGCAGTTCTTC
- | TRBJ2-3 | TRBV19 | TRBD2 | CASSPTSGAADTQYF | TGTGCCAGTAGTCCAACTAGCGGGGCGGCAGATACGCAGTATTTT
- | TRBJ1-2 | TRBV10-3 | - | CAISEAANYGYTF | TGTGCCATCAGTGAGGCAGCTAACTATGGCTACACCTTC
- | TRBJ2-1 | TRBV27 | TRBD2 | CASIPSSGGYNEQFF | TGTGCCAGCATTCCTAGTAGCGGGGGATACAATGAGCAGTTCTTC